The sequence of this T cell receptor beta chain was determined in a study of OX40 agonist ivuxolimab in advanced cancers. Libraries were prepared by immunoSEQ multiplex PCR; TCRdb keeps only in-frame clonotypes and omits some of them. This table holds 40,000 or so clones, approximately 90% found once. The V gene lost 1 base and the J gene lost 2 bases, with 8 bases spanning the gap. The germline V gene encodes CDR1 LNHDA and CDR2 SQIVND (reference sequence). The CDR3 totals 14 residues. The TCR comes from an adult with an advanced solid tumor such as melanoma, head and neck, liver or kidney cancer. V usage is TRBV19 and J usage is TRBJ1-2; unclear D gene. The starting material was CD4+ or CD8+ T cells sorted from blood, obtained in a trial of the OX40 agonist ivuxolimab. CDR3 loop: CASSIVSENYGYTF. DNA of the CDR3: TGTGCCAGTAGTATAGTGTCGGAAAACTATGGCTACACCTTC. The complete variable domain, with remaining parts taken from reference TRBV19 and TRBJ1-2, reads DGGITQSPKYLFRKEGQNVTLSCEQNLNHDAMYWYRQDPGQGLRLIYYSQIVNDFQKGDIAEGYSVSREKKESFPLTVTSAQKNPTAFYLCASSIVSENYGYTFGSGTRLTVV.